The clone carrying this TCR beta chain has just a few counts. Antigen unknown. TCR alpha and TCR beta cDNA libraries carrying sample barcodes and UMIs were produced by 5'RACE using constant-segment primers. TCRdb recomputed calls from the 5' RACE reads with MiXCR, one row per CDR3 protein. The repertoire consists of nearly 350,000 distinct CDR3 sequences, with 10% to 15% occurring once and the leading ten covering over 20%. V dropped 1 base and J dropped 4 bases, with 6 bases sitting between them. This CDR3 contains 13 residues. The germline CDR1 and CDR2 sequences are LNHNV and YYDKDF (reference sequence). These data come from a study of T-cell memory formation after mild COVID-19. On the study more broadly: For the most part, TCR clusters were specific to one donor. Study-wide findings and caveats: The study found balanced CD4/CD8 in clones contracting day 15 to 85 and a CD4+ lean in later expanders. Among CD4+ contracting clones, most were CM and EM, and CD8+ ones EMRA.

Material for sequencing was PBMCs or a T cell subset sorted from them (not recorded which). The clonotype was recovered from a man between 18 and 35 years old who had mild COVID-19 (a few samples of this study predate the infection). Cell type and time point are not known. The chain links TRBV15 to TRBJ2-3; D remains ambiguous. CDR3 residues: CATSRAWADTQYF. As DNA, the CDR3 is TGTGCCACCAGCAGAGCCTGGGCAGATACGCAGTATTTT.